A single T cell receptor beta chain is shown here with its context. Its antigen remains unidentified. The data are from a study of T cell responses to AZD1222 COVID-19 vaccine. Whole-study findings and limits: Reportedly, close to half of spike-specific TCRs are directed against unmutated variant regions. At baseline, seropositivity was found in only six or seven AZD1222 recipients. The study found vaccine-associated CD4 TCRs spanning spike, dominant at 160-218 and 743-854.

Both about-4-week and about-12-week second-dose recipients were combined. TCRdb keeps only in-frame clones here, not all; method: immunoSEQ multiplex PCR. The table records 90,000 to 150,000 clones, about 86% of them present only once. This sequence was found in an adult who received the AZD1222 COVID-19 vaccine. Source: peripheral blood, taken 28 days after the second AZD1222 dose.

The CDR3 loop is CASSEDGTYEQYF. For the CDR3, the DNA is TGTGCCAGCAGCGAGGACGGGACCTACGAGCAGTACTTC. The chain has TRBV7-9 and TRBJ2-7; D may be TRBD2 (5 bases). The germline V gene encodes CDR1 SEHNR and CDR2 FQNEAQ (reference sequence). V was trimmed by 5 bases and J by 2 bases, leaving 10 bases between them. This CDR3 region has 13 residues.